The entry below gives a single T cell receptor beta chain sequence along with its context. No antigen is known for it. Using immunoSEQ multiplex PCR, the repertoire was profiled, and TCRdb retains in-frame clones only, with some absent. The data show 4,000 to 5,500 clones, roughly 97% seen once. This entry is derived from a study of monozygotic twins with cystic fibrosis. Study-level findings and limits: Clonality was generally low (median around 0.01), higher in the most severe patients.

Sequences were obtained from blood. This sequence was found in a boy younger than 10 with cystic fibrosis.

CDR3 loop: CASSKGQGNSPLHF. The CDR3 DNA reads TGTGCCAGTAGTAAGGGACAGGGAAATTCACCCCTCCACTTT. The chain uses TRBV19 and TRBJ1-6; TRBD1 agrees at 9 bases. The V segment lost 4 bases and the J segment 7 bases; nucleotides outside the gene matches: 2. Germline lookup yields CDR1 LNHDA and CDR2 SQIVND (reference sequence). The CDR3 has 14 residues.